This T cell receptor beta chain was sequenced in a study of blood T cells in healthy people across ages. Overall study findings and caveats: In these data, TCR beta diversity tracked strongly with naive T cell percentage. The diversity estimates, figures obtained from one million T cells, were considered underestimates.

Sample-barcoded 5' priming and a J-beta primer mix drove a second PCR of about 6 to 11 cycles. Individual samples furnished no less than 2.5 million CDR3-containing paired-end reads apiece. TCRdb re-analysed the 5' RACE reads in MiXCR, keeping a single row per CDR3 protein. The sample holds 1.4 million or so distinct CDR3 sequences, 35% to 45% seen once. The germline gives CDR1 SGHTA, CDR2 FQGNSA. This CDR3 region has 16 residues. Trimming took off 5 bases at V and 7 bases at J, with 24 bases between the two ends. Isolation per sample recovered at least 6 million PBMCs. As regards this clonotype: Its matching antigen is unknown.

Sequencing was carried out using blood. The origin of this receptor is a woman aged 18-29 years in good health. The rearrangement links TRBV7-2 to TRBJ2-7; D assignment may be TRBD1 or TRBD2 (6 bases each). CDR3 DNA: TGTGCCAGCAGCACCCAAGGGGGGAGCTCCTACAATGAGCAGTACTTC. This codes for CASSTQGGSSYNEQYF.